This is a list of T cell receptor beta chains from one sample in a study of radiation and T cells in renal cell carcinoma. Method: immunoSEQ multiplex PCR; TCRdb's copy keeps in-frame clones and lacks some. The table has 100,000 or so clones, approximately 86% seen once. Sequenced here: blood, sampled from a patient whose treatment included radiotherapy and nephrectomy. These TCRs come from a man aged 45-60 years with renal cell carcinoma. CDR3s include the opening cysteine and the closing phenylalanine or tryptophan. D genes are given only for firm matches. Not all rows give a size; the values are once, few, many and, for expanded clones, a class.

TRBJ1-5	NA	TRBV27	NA	TGTGCCAGCAGTTCTTACAGGGACCTAAGCAATCAGCCCCAGCATTTT	CASSSYRDLSNQPQHF
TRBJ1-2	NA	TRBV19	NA	TGTGCCAGTAGCTACAGGGCAAACTATGGCTACACCTTC	CASSYRANYGYTF
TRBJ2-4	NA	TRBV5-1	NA	TGCGCCAGCAGCACCAAGGCAGGGGAAGACAAAAACATTCAGTACTTC	CASSTKAGEDKNIQYF
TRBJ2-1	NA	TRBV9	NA	TGTGCCAGCAGCGTAGCTGGCAGGGGAGCCCGCTCTCCGCAGTTCTTC	CASSVAGRGARSPQFF
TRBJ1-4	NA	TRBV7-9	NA	TGTGCCAGCAGCGCGGGGACGGACAAAAATGAAAAACTGTTTTTT	CASSAGTDKNEKLFF
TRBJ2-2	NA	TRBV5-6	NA	TGTGCCAGCAGCTCCCCCTCCCGGCAGCGAGACTCGAACACCGGGGAGCTGTTTTTT	CASSSPSRQRDSNTGELFF
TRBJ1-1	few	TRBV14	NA	TGTGCCAGCAGCCGTGGCAGCTTGGGGTCTGAAGCTTTCTTT	CASSRGSLGSEAFF
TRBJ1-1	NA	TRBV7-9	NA	TGTGCCAGCAGCTTACAGGGTTTGGACACTGAAGCTTTCTTT	CASSLQGLDTEAFF
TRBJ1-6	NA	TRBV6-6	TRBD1	TGTGCCAGCAGTTACCAGACAGGGGGCAATTCACCCCTCCACTTT	CASSYQTGGNSPLHF
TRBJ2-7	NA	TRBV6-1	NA	TGTGCCAGCAGGGAGGAAGGACTAAGAGACTACGAGCAGTACTTC	CASREEGLRDYEQYF
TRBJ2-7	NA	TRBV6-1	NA	TGTGCCAGCAGTGACCAGACTAGCTACGAGCAGTACTTC	CASSDQTSYEQYF
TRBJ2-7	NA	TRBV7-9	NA	TGTGCCAGCGCAGGGCCCCTTTCCCGACGCTACGAGCAGTACTTC	CASAGPLSRRYEQYF
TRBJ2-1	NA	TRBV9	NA	TGTGCCAGCAGCGTAGATTCACGGTACAATGAGCAGTTCTTC	CASSVDSRYNEQFF
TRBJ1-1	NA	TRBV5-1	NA	TGCGCCAGCAGCTTTCAGACAGCTACATACAACACTGAAGCTTTCTTT	CASSFQTATYNTEAFF
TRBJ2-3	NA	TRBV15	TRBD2	TGTGCCACCAGCAGAGAACGCGGGGGGGCCTTTCAAGATACGCAGTATTTT	CATSRERGGAFQDTQYF
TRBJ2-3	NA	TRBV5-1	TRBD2	TGCGCCAGCGCGACCGGGGGAGGGGTCGCAGATACGCAGTATTTT	CASATGGGVADTQYF
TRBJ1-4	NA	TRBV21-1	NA	TGTGCCAGCAGCAAACCCGGGACAGACAATGAAAAACTGTTTTTT	CASSKPGTDNEKLFF
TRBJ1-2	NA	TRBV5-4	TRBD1	TGTGCCAGCAGCTTGGCCAGGGGGGTAGGGAATGGCTACACCTTC	CASSLARGVGNGYTF
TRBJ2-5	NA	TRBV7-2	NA	TGTGCCAGCAGCTCTCCCAGGTCGGGGCCAATAGAGACCCAGTACTTC	CASSSPRSGPIETQYF
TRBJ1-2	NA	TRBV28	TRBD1	TGTGCCAGCAGAAGGGACAGGGAAGGGTATGGCTACACCTTC	CASRRDREGYGYTF
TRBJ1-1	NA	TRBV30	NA	TGTGCCTGGAGTGTTTCAGGGCTTAACTCTCACATGAACACTGAAGCTTTCTTT	CAWSVSGLNSHMNTEAFF
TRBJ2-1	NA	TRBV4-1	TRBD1	TGCGCCAGCAGCCCCACAGGGGCCGCAGCCGTTAATGAGCAGTTCTTC	CASSPTGAAAVNEQFF
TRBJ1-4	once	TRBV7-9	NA	TGTGCCAGCAGCTTAGGAATTTACCAGTACGGGGGTAATGAAAAACTGTTTTTT	CASSLGIYQYGGNEKLFF
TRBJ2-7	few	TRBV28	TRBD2	TGTGCCAGCAGCCGACTGCTAGCGGGAGTCGGTGAGCAGTACTTC	CASSRLLAGVGEQYF